The source of this T cell receptor beta chain is a study of CD8+ T cells in alopecia areata. Study as a whole: Treated patients received oral tofacitinib, 5 to 10 mg twice daily.

Findings and limits, study-wide: Mouse data revealed clearer TCR sharing than patient data did, a gap possibly tied to HLA.

CDR1 and CDR2 from the germline V gene are SGHRS and YFSETQ. V trimming: 3 bases; J trimming: 0 bases; junction bases outside the gene matches: 5. The CDR3 runs to 15 residues. Of note for this clone: What it binds is not known.

Extracted from the samples, RNA was reverse transcribed into cDNA to serve as the sequencing template. Using immunoSEQ multiplex PCR, the repertoire was profiled, and TCRdb retains in-frame clones only, with some absent. This table holds approximately 180,000 clones, around three fifths found once. The source material was CD4+ T cells sorted from blood, sampled at week 0. The receptor's source is a human donor with alopecia areata. V gene TRBV5-1 combines with J gene TRBJ1-1; 7 nucleotides line up with TRBD1. Here the CDR3 DNA reads TGCGCCAGCAGCTGGACGGGACAGCTGAACACTGAAGCTTTCTTT. Translating it yields CASSWTGQLNTEAFF.